Listed below are T cell receptor beta chains from one sample, sequenced in a study of CD8 T cells in ankylosing spondylitis. TCRdb ran MiXCR on the 5' RACE reads and lists one entry per CDR3 protein. The profile shows around 540,000 distinct CDR3 sequences, roughly 13% of them singletons. The material sequenced was blood, either unsorted or a sorted T cell fraction (not recorded which). The receptors were gathered from a male donor with ankylosing spondylitis. The CDR3 runs from the conserved cysteine through the conserved F or W. A D gene is named only where the DNA matches it firmly. Clone sizes are given selectively: once, few, many, or a class where the clone is expanded.

>TRBV4-1|TRBD2|-|TRBJ2-5
CASSHGGLAGQQETQYF
TGCGCCAGCAGCCACGGGGGACTAGCGGGTCAACAAGAGACCCAGTACTTC
>TRBV11-3|-|many|TRBJ2-3
CASSLHTDTQYF
TGTGCCAGCAGCTTACACACAGATACGCAGTATTTT
>TRBV5-5|-|few|TRBJ1-2
CASSLSLRGDYGYTF
TGTGCCAGCAGCCTTAGCCTCAGAGGGGACTATGGCTACACCTTC
>TRBV12-3/TRBV12-4|-|few|TRBJ2-6
CASSQGLLSGANVLTF
TGTGCCAGCAGCCAGGGACTGCTCTCTGGGGCCAACGTCCTGACTTTC
>TRBV4-1|-|many|TRBJ2-1
CASSPGVATGYNEQFF
TGCGCCAGCAGCCCGGGGGTTGCCACTGGCTACAATGAGCAGTTCTTC
>TRBV12-3/TRBV12-4|TRBD1|few|TRBJ1-2
CASSLDPTGTYGYTF
TGTGCCAGCAGTTTAGACCCGACAGGGACCTATGGCTACACCTTC
>TRBV20-1|TRBD2|-|TRBJ2-3
CSATSGRVATDTQYF
TGCAGTGCCACTAGCGGGAGGGTGGCCACAGATACGCAGTATTTT
>TRBV5-1|-|many|TRBJ1-1
CASSLARNTEAFF
TGCGCCAGCAGCTTGGCAAGGAACACTGAAGCTTTCTTT
>TRBV5-1|TRBD1|-|TRBJ1-1
CASSPRLRDREAFF
TGCGCCAGCAGCCCCCGCCTCCGGGACAGGGAAGCTTTCTTT
>TRBV12-3/TRBV12-4|-|many|TRBJ2-2
CASIRGRTNTGELFF
TGTGCCAGCATACGTGGCAGAACGAACACCGGGGAGCTGTTTTTT
>TRBV5-1|-|few|TRBJ2-5
CASSLARQGVETQYF
TGCGCCAGCAGCTTGGCACGGCAGGGAGTCGAGACCCAGTACTTC
>TRBV20-1|TRBD1|-|TRBJ2-5
CSAFGTGIETQYF
TGCAGTGCTTTTGGGACAGGGATAGAGACCCAGTACTTC
>TRBV6-1|-|many|TRBJ2-1
CASSRDNNEQFF
TGTGCCAGCAGTCGGGACAACAATGAGCAGTTCTTC
>TRBV29-1|TRBD1|few|TRBJ2-5
CSVDRGPRETQYF
TGCAGCGTCGACAGGGGTCCTCGGGAGACCCAGTACTTC
>TRBV5-1|-|many|TRBJ1-1
CASSLERQGTEAFF
TGCGCCAGCAGCTTGGAGAGGCAGGGGACTGAAGCTTTCTTT
>TRBV5-5|TRBD1|-|TRBJ1-1
CASSLVDRGNTEAFF
TGTGCCAGCAGCTTGGTCGACAGGGGGAACACTGAAGCTTTCTTT
>TRBV11-2|TRBD2|many|TRBJ2-1
CASRTSGGEQFF
TGTGCCAGCAGGACGAGCGGGGGAGAGCAGTTCTTC
>TRBV12-3/TRBV12-4|-|few|TRBJ1-2
CASSLGRDIYGYTF
TGTGCCAGCAGTTTAGGCAGAGATATCTATGGCTACACCTTC
>TRBV18|TRBD1|few|TRBJ1-1
CASSPRDREGTEAFF
TGTGCCAGCTCACCTAGGGACAGGGAGGGAACTGAAGCTTTCTTT
>TRBV6-5|-|-|TRBJ2-1
CASSYSSGSSYNEQFF
TGTGCCAGCAGTTACTCGAGCGGCAGCTCCTACAATGAGCAGTTCTTC
>TRBV20-1|-|-|TRBJ1-5
CSAGRAGQPQHF
TGCAGTGCTGGGAGGGCGGGTCAGCCCCAGCATTTT
>TRBV5-1|TRBD2|-|TRBJ2-5
CASRQVSGSGETQYF
TGCGCCAGCCGACAGGTTAGCGGGAGCGGAGAGACCCAGTACTTC
>TRBV6-1|-|-|TRBJ2-1
CASRATGNAPIYEQFF
TGTGCCAGCAGGGCCACTGGTAACGCCCCTATATATGAGCAGTTCTTC
>TRBV12-3/TRBV12-4|TRBD1|many|TRBJ2-4
CASSRTGDAGSAKNIQYF
TGTGCCAGCAGCCGGACAGGGGACGCCGGTTCTGCCAAAAACATTCAGTACTTC
>TRBV20-1|TRBD2|-|TRBJ2-1
CSAAGAGGVYEQFF
TGCAGTGCCGCGGGCGCGGGAGGGGTTTATGAGCAGTTCTTC
>TRBV20-1|TRBD2|many|TRBJ2-1
CSVRAPAGNNEQFF
TGCAGTGTAAGGGCCCCAGCGGGAAATAATGAGCAGTTCTTC
>TRBV29-1|-|-|TRBJ1-2
CSVRADFNYGYTF
TGCAGCGTTCGGGCCGATTTTAACTATGGCTACACCTTC
>TRBV13|-|-|TRBJ1-2
CASSLTDRTLEYGRTF
TGTGCCAGCAGCCTCACTGACAGGACCCTCGAGTATGGCCGCACCTTC
>TRBV24-1|-|few|TRBJ2-1
CATSPGYNEQFF
TGTGCCACCAGCCCAGGGTACAATGAGCAGTTCTTC
>TRBV25-1|TRBD1|few|TRBJ2-2
CASSDSGGANTGELFF
TGTGCCAGCAGTGATTCAGGGGGCGCGAACACCGGGGAGCTGTTTTTT
>TRBV4-2|-|-|TRBJ2-3
CASSQGLGTSDTQYF
TGTGCCAGCAGCCAAGGCCTAGGAACTTCCGACACGCAGTATTTT